This TCR beta chain emerged from a study of OX40 agonist ivuxolimab in advanced cancers. Study overall: Dose-escalation patients had hepatocellular carcinoma, melanoma, renal cell or head and neck cancer.

Comments on this clone: No antigen is known for it.

This table comes from immunoSEQ multiplex PCR, and its TCRdb copy is limited to in-frame clones, with some not included. The sample yields 40,000 to 50,000 clones, roughly 80% seen once. Germline V gene sequence: CDR1 SEHNR, CDR2 FQNEAQ (reference sequence). This CDR3 has 14 residues. V gave up 2 bases and J gave up 3 bases, with 11 bases separating them. Study-level results: Relative to CD4+ cells, CD8+ T cells on average had more expanded clones.

The sequence derives from an adult with an advanced solid tumor such as melanoma, head and neck, liver or kidney cancer. Sequencing used CD4+ or CD8+ T cells sorted from blood, obtained in a trial of the OX40 agonist ivuxolimab. The chain combines TRBV7-9 with TRBJ2-7; tentative D call: TRBD1 (6 bases). In DNA, the CDR3 is TGTGCCAGCAGCTTAAGGGACACGCTCTACGAGCAGTACTTC. Its protein is CASSLRDTLYEQYF.